Listed below are T cell receptor beta chains from one sample, sequenced in a study of blood T cells in healthy people across ages. TCRdb re-derived calls from the 5' RACE reads in MiXCR, one entry per CDR3 protein. The sample includes 550,000 to 800,000 distinct CDR3 sequences, roughly 30% of them seen just once. The sequencing input was blood. These receptors all stem from an elderly woman in good health. Each CDR3 is given with its conserved first and last residue. Each record gives: D gene, V gene, clone size, J gene, CDR3 protein, CDR3 DNA. D genes are given only for firm matches. A row's size may be missing; if present it is once, few, many or a size class.

NA	TRBV20-1	NA	TRBJ2-3	CSAIPGGGPGTDTQYF	TGCAGTGCTATCCCTGGGGGGGGGCCAGGAACAGATACGCAGTATTTT
TRBD1	TRBV28	NA	TRBJ2-1	CASSSTGTGDNEQFF	TGTGCCAGCAGCTCCACGGGGACAGGTGACAATGAGCAGTTCTTC
NA	TRBV28	many	TRBJ2-7	CASNRVWEVEQYF	TGTGCCAGCAACCGAGTTTGGGAGGTCGAGCAGTACTTC
TRBD2	TRBV6-4	few	TRBJ2-3	CASSPRASGGLDTQYF	TGTGCCAGCAGCCCCCGCGCTAGCGGGGGGCTAGATACGCAGTATTTT
NA	TRBV2	few	TRBJ2-7	CASSEMRGREYF	TGTGCCAGCAGTGAAATGAGGGGCAGAGAGTACTTC
NA	TRBV5-1	NA	TRBJ2-2	CASSLTGPRPGELFF	TGCGCCAGCAGCTTGACCGGACCGCGCCCCGGGGAGCTGTTTTTT
TRBD2	TRBV7-9	NA	TRBJ2-1	CASSLGSGSGEQFF	TGTGCCAGCAGCTTAGGTAGCGGGAGCGGTGAGCAGTTCTTC
NA	TRBV20-1	once	TRBJ2-7	CSARAHRDNHYYEQYF	TGCAGTGCTAGAGCTCACCGGGACAACCACTACTACGAGCAGTACTTC
TRBD1	TRBV11-2	NA	TRBJ1-4	CASSPGTDYATNEKLFF	TGTGCCAGCAGCCCCGGGACAGATTATGCAACTAATGAAAAACTGTTTTTT
NA	TRBV20-1	NA	TRBJ2-5	CSASGQGGSEETQYF	TGCAGTGCTAGCGGCCAGGGGGGTTCCGAAGAGACCCAGTACTTC
TRBD2	TRBV5-6	many	TRBJ2-5	CASSLGLAGQKTQYF	TGTGCCAGCAGCTTGGGACTAGCGGGGCAAAAGACCCAGTACTTC
NA	TRBV19	NA	TRBJ1-1	CASRPDPGGMNTEAFF	TGTGCCAGTAGACCAGACCCGGGGGGAATGAACACTGAAGCTTTCTTT
NA	TRBV30	NA	TRBJ2-4	CAWAGVAKNIQYF	TGTGCCTGGGCCGGGGTGGCCAAAAACATTCAGTACTTC
NA	TRBV29-1	many	TRBJ2-3	CSVEKGGDTQYF	TGCAGCGTTGAAAAGGGGGGAGATACGCAGTATTTT
NA	TRBV6-1	NA	TRBJ2-5	CASSEEFMMETQYF	TGTGCCAGCAGTGAAGAGTTCATGATGGAGACCCAGTACTTC
NA	TRBV5-5	few	TRBJ1-1	CASSLEPTMNTEAFF	TGTGCCAGCAGCTTGGAACCCACTATGAACACTGAAGCTTTCTTT